What follows describes a single TCR beta chain. Per the authors' pipeline: Amplified reference gene primers provided the basis for estimating nucleated cell counts. Sequencing used immunoSEQ multiplex PCR; TCRdb keeps in-frame clones, though not all of them. Clone size and the V and J calls come from that table; the DNA yielded D and trimming. Here the sample spans about 140,000 clones, approximately 78% being singletons. This specimen comes from a study of blood T cell repertoires in COVID-19. At the level of the study: Acute and convalescent COVID-19 samples came from the United States, Italy and Spain. PBMCs, B-cell-depleted T cells, or T cells provided the cDNA or gDNA that made up the material.

This CDR3 has 16 residues. Germline CDR1 SGHVS, CDR2 FQNEAQ. V lost 3 bases and J lost 6; bases outside the gene matches: 10. Specimen: peripheral blood. The chain links TRBV7-8 to TRBJ1-4; 7 bases align to TRBD1. This receptor was identified in a man between 60 and 75 years old who had recovered from COVID-19. This CDR3 is CASSFGRGLRDEKLFF. In DNA form, the CDR3 reads TGTGCCAGCAGCTTTGGCAGGGGGTTGCGAGATGAAAAACTGTTTTTT. Variable domain in full (rest from reference TRBV7-8 and TRBJ1-4): GAGVSQSPRYKVAKRGQDVALRCDPISGHVSLFWYQQALGQGPEFLTYFQNEAQLDKSGLPSDRFFAERPEGSVSTLKIQRTQQEDSAVYLCASSFGRGLRDEKLFFGSGTQLSVL.